This T cell receptor beta chain emerged from a study of vaccination and CD4 T cells after COVID-19 (dated by TCRdb to the early 2020s). For the wider study: Convalescent patients had a positive SARS-CoV-2 result on nasal swab PCR, and of these patients, some 10 had mild disease and one had severe disease. The convalescent cohort comprised six males and four females, including two Hispanic individuals, seven Caucasians, two Asians and one multiracial person. Overlapping spike peptide pools from SARS-CoV-2 and from the common cold coronaviruses HCoV-NL63, HCoV-OC43 and HCoV-229E were used as culture stimuli. Control cultures used a CEFX viral epitope pool as positive control, an HIV-1 Nef peptide pool as negative control, or no peptide. In 9 to 11 COVID-19 convalescent patients and a few infection-naive healthy vaccine recipients, researchers compared the spike-specific CD4+ TCR repertoire from before mRNA vaccination with the repertoire from after. Post-vaccine blood samples were obtained a median of around 74 days after the second vaccine dose, with a range of about 13 to 241 days. Participants got two doses of the Pfizer-BioNTech BNT162b2 vaccine (n=8) or two doses of the Moderna mRNA-1273 vaccine (n=2). Post-COVID blood samples were collected from convalescent patients a median of roughly 100 days after diagnosis, with a range of roughly 30 to 161 days. The research as a whole found: An increase in the median number of SARS-CoV-2-reactive clonotypes from 20 to 25 after infection to 35 to 40 after vaccination was observed, but the change was not found to be significant. Of the vaccine-specific clones in convalescent patients, 304 of 307, or nearly all, reacted only to SARS-CoV-2 spike and did not cross-react with common cold coronaviruses. Relatively few convalescent patients were included in the study, and early timepoints after natural infection were not analyzed. In convalescent patients, a median approximately 90% of post-vaccine SARS-CoV-2-reactive clones were detected only after vaccination, suggesting vaccine-specific priming.

Reading from cysteine to phenylalanine, the CDR3 counts 14 amino acids. CDR3 DNA is the only sequence kept; it has 42 bases, read in frame from the first base. CDR1 and CDR2 are read off the germline V gene as SGHDN and FVKESK. Trimming takes 3 bases from V and 3 bases from J, and the germline ends sit 11 bases apart. The sample's treatment or condition label is to be understood as: roughly 11-day PBMC culture with coronavirus spike peptide pools or control peptides (ViraFEST assay). To expand antigen-specific T cells with peptide pools and then pick out the expanded clonotypes through TCR sequencing, the study relied on the ViraFEST assay. The convalescent patients' positive SARS-CoV-2 PCR tests fell between March and December 2020, which was before the Alpha, Beta and Delta variants emerged in the United States. Each well held 2 million to 2.5 million PBMCs cultured with about 9.8 ug/ml peptide pools in IMDM containing approximately 5% human AB serum and roughly 9 IU/ml IL-2. Half of the culture medium was replaced with fresh IL-2-containing medium on days 3 and 7. After approximately eleven days of culture, CD4+ T cells were isolated by negative selection using the EasySep CD4+ T cell isolation kit. Ficoll-Paque Plus gradient centrifugation was used to isolate PBMCs from whole blood, and the isolated PBMCs were then either used fresh or cryopreserved at -140C. Each culture condition was generally run in triplicate wells.

The method behind the library was PCR. TCR sequencing of DNA from cultured CD4+ T cells used the Oncomine TCR Beta short-read assay at the Johns Hopkins FTIC core. The QIAamp micro DNA kit was used to extract genomic DNA from the cultured CD4+ T cells. Oncomine TCR Beta libraries from cultured CD4+ T cells were pooled using unique dual indexes and sequenced on an Illumina iSeq 100. The source study handled its data this way. Non-productive sequences were removed, and CDR3s that did not start with C, did not end with F or W, or were shorter than 7 amino acids were discarded. The MANAFEST web application identified antigen-specific clonotypes by comparing peptide-stimulated wells against reference wells and other culture wells. An FDR below 0.05, an odds ratio above 5, and a productive frequency above 0.1% in at least two of three replicate wells were required for clones to be considered positive. A clonotype was classed as cross-reactive if the clonotype showed significant expansion both in SARS-CoV-2 spike wells and in at least one common cold coronavirus spike condition. Using R version 3.6.1, CDR3 homology was evaluated through Levenshtein distances (stringdist) along with unrooted phylogenetic trees (ape). Using fastp trimming at Q25 and MiXCR clonotype assembly, TCRdb reanalyzed the public sequencing data and kept in-frame beta chains. Identical CDR3 protein sequences are pooled into one entry, listed with their most common genes and DNA. TCRdb's processing, not the study's, gives the V and J calls here. The sample has approximately 26,000 distinct CDR3 sequences on record, about 40% of them singletons. The leading ten clones occupy approximately 11% of the sample.

This clonotype appeared a few times. Its antigen is currently not known. Base quality data are lacking; no much larger clone is found one base away. Sequencing was carried out using CD4+ T cells from blood, cultured in vitro. The origin of this receptor is a human donor who had recovered from COVID-19. Here the chain combines TRBV14 and TRBJ1-2; perhaps TRBD1 is the D gene, with 6 bases matching. The DNA sequence is given as TGTGCCAGCAGCCACGGACAGCCATACTATGGCTACACCTTC. Translated, it gives CASSHGQPYYGYTF.